This TCR beta chain originates from a study of shared clonotypes between healthy human individuals. After removal of 5 bases from V and 0 bases from J, the junction contained 3 bases not matched to a gene. CDR1 and CDR2 from the germline V gene are SGHAT and FQNNGV. The CDR3 totals 15 residues. The method was immunoSEQ multiplex PCR; TCRdb's version includes in-frame clones alone and lacks a portion of them. There are roughly 500,000 clones in the sample; around 78% occur only once, and approximately 13% lies in the top ten. The material sequenced was PBMCs. The receptor comes from a middle-aged woman in good health. Some clones in this sample may be carry-over from other donors' samples. The chain employs TRBV11-2 and TRBJ2-7, with TRBD2 matching 11 bases. CDR3: CASSPGTSGSYEQYF. The DNA for the CDR3 is TGTGCCAGCAGCCCGGGGACTAGCGGCTCCTACGAGCAGTACTTC.